Reported below is one TCR beta chain. This clonotype was seen only a few times. This receptor's antigen is unknown. Per-base qualities were not stored, and no clone one base away is much larger. The data belong to a study of blood T cells in healthy people across ages (dated by TCRdb to the mid-2010s). Some background on the complete study: In model experiments, template switching captured about one uniquely barcoded TCR beta cDNA molecule for every two T cells. Using deep sequencing normalized with unique cDNA molecular identifiers, the study measured how TCR beta repertoire diversity changes with age. Two additional independent replicas of 1 million unique cDNA reads from the same blood draw were analyzed for two donors (one aged 18 to 30 and one aged 80 or older). The donors were split into four age groups: young (average approximately 16 years), middle-aged (roughly 42), aged (more than 60) and long-lived (about 74). To avoid experimental bias, donors of different ages were randomly spread across the sequencing lanes. Study-wide findings and limitations: Estimates of total diversity based on one million sequenced T cells were considered lower bounds and underestimates. Bulk unsorted PBMC profiling prevented conclusive comparison of naive and antigen-experienced compartments. The percentage of naive T cells measured by flow cytometry correlated strongly with observed TCR beta diversity. The long-lived group showed more naive CD4+ T cells, fewer expanded clones and increased TCR diversity than the aged group, suggesting age selection. Observed TCR beta diversity per million T cells fell roughly linearly with age, and a significant reduction was already apparent by age roughly 41. The CMV infection status of donors was not known, potentially confounding age-related changes in expanded clonotypes.

Library construction relied on 5' RACE. Sequencer: Illumina HiSeq 2500. The second PCR ran for roughly 7 to 11 cycles and used a J-beta primer mix along with a sample-barcoded 5' primer. A unique molecular identifier was introduced onto each TCR beta cDNA molecule by a template-switch 5' adaptor carrying 12 random nucleotides. Each sample yielded at least 3 million CDR3-containing paired-end reads. All of the RNA was converted into first-strand cDNA using the Mint cDNA synthesis kit, with a TRBC-specific oligonucleotide serving as the primer. Following uracil-DNA glycosylase treatment, all cDNA underwent a first 18-cycle PCR with the universal primers M1SS and BC2_uni_R. The source study handled its data this way. Normalization of each sample was performed by random selection of 1 million high-quality reads, each carrying a distinct molecular identifier. Reads sharing molecular identifiers were discarded rather than binned into consensus sequences. MiTCR, with a Q25 quality threshold and the strictest error-elimination algorithm, was used for CDR3 identification, clonotype clustering and error correction. A nonparametric unseen species model with Euler transformation was used to estimate a lower bound on total TCR beta diversity. The public reads were run again by TCRdb, first through fastp at Q25 and then through MiXCR, and only productive beta chains were kept. Rows are unified per CDR3 protein, each entry keeping the most common DNA and genes. V and J calls and clone size were set by TCRdb, not the authors. The sample table records approximately 880,000 distinct CDR3 sequences; around 49% of these occur just once. The leading ten clones occupy about an eighth of the sample.

The junction shows trimming of 8 bases on V and 1 base on J, and the gene matches do not reach 5 bases of it. CDR1 and CDR2 (MGHDK, SYGVNS) derive from the germline V gene. Taken from cysteine to phenylalanine, the CDR3 has 14 residues. Kept here is only the CDR3 DNA, which spans 42 bases and is read in frame from base 1. Donors were 39 systemically healthy Caucasian individuals from Russia aged 6 to 90 years. Each donor gave ten milliliters of peripheral blood, drawn into EDTA-treated Vacutainer tubes. Ficoll-Paque density-gradient centrifugation was used to isolate PBMCs, with at least 6.5 million per sample. Trizol reagent was used to extract total RNA from PBMCs, with at least 6 micrograms per sample. For every donor, an aliquot of PBMCs went through flow cytometry to measure the percentages of naive CD45RAhigh/CD27high T cells.

Sequencing used blood. The chain couples TRBV25-1 to TRBJ1-5, with 7 bases aligning to TRBD1. This sequence was found in a man aged 25 to 45 in good health. This receptor has the CDR3 CASGQTGSNQPQHF. The nucleotide sequence reads as follows: TGTGCCAGCGGTCAGACAGGGAGCAATCAGCCCCAGCATTTT.